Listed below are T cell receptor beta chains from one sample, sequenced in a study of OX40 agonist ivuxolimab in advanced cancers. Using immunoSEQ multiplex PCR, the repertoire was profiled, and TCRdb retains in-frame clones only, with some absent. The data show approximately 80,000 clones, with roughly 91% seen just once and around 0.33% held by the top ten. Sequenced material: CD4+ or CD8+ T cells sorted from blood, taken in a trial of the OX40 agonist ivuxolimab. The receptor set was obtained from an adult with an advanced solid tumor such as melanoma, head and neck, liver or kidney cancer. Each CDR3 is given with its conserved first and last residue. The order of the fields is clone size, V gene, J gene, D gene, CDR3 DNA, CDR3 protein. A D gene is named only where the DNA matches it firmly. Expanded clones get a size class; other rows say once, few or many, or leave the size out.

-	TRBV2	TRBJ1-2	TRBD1	TGTGCCAGCAGCGAACAGGGGCGCAGGGCCTATGGCTACACCTTC	CASSEQGRRAYGYTF
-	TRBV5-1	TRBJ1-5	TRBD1	TGCGCCAGCAGCCCCGACAGGGGAAATCAGCCCCAGCATTTT	CASSPDRGNQPQHF
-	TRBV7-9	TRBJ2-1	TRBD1	TGTGCCAGCAGCCCAAGGGACAGGGTCTACAATGAGCAGTTCTTC	CASSPRDRVYNEQFF
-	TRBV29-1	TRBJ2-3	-	TGCAGCGTTGTAGGTGGGGTAGCTGGAGATACGCAGTATTTT	CSVVGGVAGDTQYF
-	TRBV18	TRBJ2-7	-	TGTGCCAGCTCACCCCCAAGCTCCTACGAGCAGTACTTC	CASSPPSSYEQYF
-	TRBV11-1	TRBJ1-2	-	TGTGCCAGCAGCTTAGAGGGAGGCAGAGCTAACTATGGCTACACCTTC	CASSLEGGRANYGYTF
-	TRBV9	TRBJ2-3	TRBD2	TGTGCCAGCAGCGCCAGACTAGCGGGGAGGAGCACAGATACGCAGTATTTT	CASSARLAGRSTDTQYF
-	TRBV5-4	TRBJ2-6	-	TGTGCCAGCAGCTTACGACGGATCTCTGGGGCCAACGTCCTGACTTTC	CASSLRRISGANVLTF
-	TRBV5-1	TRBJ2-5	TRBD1	TGCGCCAGCAGCGGAGGGACAGGAGATCAAGAGACCCAGTACTTC	CASSGGTGDQETQYF
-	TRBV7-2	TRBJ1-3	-	TGTGCCAGCAGCTTAGTCTATGTCTCTGGAAACACCATATATTTT	CASSLVYVSGNTIYF
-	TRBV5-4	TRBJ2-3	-	TGTGCCAGCAGCTTGCCTCCCACAGATACGCAGTATTTT	CASSLPPTDTQYF
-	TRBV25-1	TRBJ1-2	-	TGTGCCAGCAGTGAACCGGACTGGGAGGTTGGCTACACCTTC	CASSEPDWEVGYTF
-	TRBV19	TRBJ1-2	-	TGTGCCAGTAGCCGGGACGTTAAGAATGGCTACACCTTC	CASSRDVKNGYTF
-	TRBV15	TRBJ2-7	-	TGTGCCACCAGCAGGCCACCGGGCTACGAGCAGTACTTC	CATSRPPGYEQYF
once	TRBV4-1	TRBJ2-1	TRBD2	TGCGCCAGCAGCCAAGAAGGACGGGGGGGCCCCTACAATGAGCAGTTCTTC	CASSQEGRGGPYNEQFF
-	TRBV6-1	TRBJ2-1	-	TGTGCCAGCAGTGACGGAACAGGGTTAGGGTCCTACAATGAGCAGTTCTTC	CASSDGTGLGSYNEQFF
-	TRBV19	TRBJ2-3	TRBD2	TGTGCCAGTAGTATACTAGCGGGGGGCACAGATACGCAGTATTTT	CASSILAGGTDTQYF
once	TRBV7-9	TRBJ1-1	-	TGTGCCAGCAGCTTAGGTGGACAGTTGAACACTGAAGCTTTCTTT	CASSLGGQLNTEAFF
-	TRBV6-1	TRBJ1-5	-	TGTGCCAGCAGTGGGTTAGGCAGCCAGGGGAGCAATCAGCCCCAGCATTTT	CASSGLGSQGSNQPQHF
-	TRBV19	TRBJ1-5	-	TGTGCCAGTAGTATAGGTGGTGTCCAGCTTTATCAGCCCCAGCATTTT	CASSIGGVQLYQPQHF
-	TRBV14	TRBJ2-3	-	TGTGCCAGCAGCCAAGGACTAACTAGCACAGATACGCAGTATTTT	CASSQGLTSTDTQYF
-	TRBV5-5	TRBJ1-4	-	TGTGCCAGCAGCTTGGCCCGAGGGGAGATTAATGAAAAACTGTTTTTT	CASSLARGEINEKLFF
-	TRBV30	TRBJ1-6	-	TGTGCCTGGGGGAGGGGCGCCCATAATTCACCCCTCCACTTT	CAWGRGAHNSPLHF
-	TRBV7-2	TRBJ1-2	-	TGTGCCAGCAGCTGGGGACTGGGGGGCTATGGCTACACCTTC	CASSWGLGGYGYTF
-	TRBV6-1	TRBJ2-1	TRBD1	TGTGCCACCGAAGCCGGGACAGGGGGCGCCCGGGAGCAGTTCTTC	CATEAGTGGAREQFF
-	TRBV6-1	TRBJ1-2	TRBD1	TGTGCCAGCAGGACAGGGGAGGCCTATGGCTACACCTTC	CASRTGEAYGYTF
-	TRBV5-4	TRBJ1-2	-	TGTGCCAGCAGCTCTCTATCCGCCAACTATGGCTACACCTTC	CASSSLSANYGYTF
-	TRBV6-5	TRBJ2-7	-	TGTGCCAGCAGCCCACAGGGACTCTCCTACGAGCAGTACTTC	CASSPQGLSYEQYF
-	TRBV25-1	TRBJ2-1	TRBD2	TGTGCCAGCAGTCCGAGCGGGGTTTACAATGAGCAGTTCTTC	CASSPSGVYNEQFF
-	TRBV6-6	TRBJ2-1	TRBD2	TGTGCCAGCAGAGCGGGGATGGATGAGCAGTTCTTC	CASRAGMDEQFF
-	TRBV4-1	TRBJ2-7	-	TGCGCCAGCAGCCAACCCGGACAGCCACCCTACGAGCAGTACTTC	CASSQPGQPPYEQYF
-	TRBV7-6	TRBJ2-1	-	TGTGCCAGCAGCCAGGGGGGCGGGGGCCCATTCGAGCAGTTCTTC	CASSQGGGGPFEQFF
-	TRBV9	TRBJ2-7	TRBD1	TGTGCCAGCAGCCTCGGACAGGGCCTCTACGAGCAGTACTTC	CASSLGQGLYEQYF
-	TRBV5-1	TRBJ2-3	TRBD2	TGCGCCAGCAGCTTGGCCCGGGCTAGCGGGGCCAGCACAGATACGCAGTATTTT	CASSLARASGASTDTQYF
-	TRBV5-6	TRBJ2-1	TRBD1	TGTGCCAGCAGCTTAAGAGGACAGGGGCTGAATGAGCAGTTCTTC	CASSLRGQGLNEQFF
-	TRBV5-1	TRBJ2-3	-	TGCGCCAGCAGCTTGGCCGGGGGTAGGACAGATACGCAGTATTTT	CASSLAGGRTDTQYF
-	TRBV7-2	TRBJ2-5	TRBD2	TGTGCCAGCAGTCAATTTAGCGGGCAAGAGACCCAGTACTTC	CASSQFSGQETQYF
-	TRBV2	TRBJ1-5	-	TGTGCCAGCAGTGAAGAAAGCAATCAGCCCCAGCATTTT	CASSEESNQPQHF
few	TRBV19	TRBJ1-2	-	TGTGCCATTCGTAGGGTCGACAACTATGGCTACACCTTC	CAIRRVDNYGYTF
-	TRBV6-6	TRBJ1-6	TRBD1	TGTGCCACCCGACAGGGGTCCTATAATTCACCCCTCCACTTT	CATRQGSYNSPLHF
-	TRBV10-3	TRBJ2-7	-	TGTGCCATCAGCCCCGGGACCCAATACGAGCAGTACTTC	CAISPGTQYEQYF
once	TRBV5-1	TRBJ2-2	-	TGCGCCAGCAGAGTTGGACAGAACACCGGGGAGCTGTTTTTT	CASRVGQNTGELFF
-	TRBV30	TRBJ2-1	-	TGTGCCGGAGGGGAGGCAATGGCCTCCAATGAGCAGTTCTTC	CAGGEAMASNEQFF
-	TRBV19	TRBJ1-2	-	TGTGCCAGTAGTATGATCCTGGACGGAGTTTTATATGGCTACACCTTC	CASSMILDGVLYGYTF
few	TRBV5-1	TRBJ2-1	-	TGCGCCAGCAGCTCTAGTCCCGGAACCGAGCAGTTCTTC	CASSSSPGTEQFF
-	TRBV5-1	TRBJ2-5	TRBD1	TGCGCCAGCAGCCTGGGACAGATCCAAGAGACCCAGTACTTC	CASSLGQIQETQYF
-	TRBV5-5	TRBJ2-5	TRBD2	TGTGCCAGCAGCTTGGCCCCCGCCGGACTAGCGGGGGCCACACAAGAGACCCAGTACTTC	CASSLAPAGLAGATQETQYF
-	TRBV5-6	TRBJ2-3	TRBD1	TGTGCCAGCAGCCCGCGACAGGGAGATACGCAGTATTTT	CASSPRQGDTQYF